The 23 T cell receptor beta chains below were found in one sample sequenced in a study of vaccination and CD4 T cells after COVID-19 (dated by TCRdb to 2022 to 2024). These receptors have no identified antigens. The treatment or condition label, read with the paper, signifies: approximately 9-day PBMC culture with coronavirus spike peptide pools or control peptides (ViraFEST assay). Receptors were amplified or captured by PCR. Sequenced on an Illumina iSeq 100. DNA from cultured CD4+ T cells was subjected to TCR sequencing with the Oncomine TCR Beta short-read assay at the Johns Hopkins FTIC core. Using fastp at Q25 and MiXCR, TCRdb reprocessed the public reads and kept productive beta chains. Entries that share a CDR3 protein sequence are merged under the most common genes and DNA. Counted in this sample were roughly 15,000 distinct CDR3 sequences; about 60% of them appeared once. The top ten clonotypes cover more than 9.5% of the sample.

The sequenced sample was CD4+ T cells from blood, cultured in vitro. The receptor set was obtained from a human donor who had recovered from COVID-19.

The CDR3 nucleotides read TGTGCCAGCAGCTTTGGACTCCTGGGCAATCAGCCCCAGCATTTT. Its translation: CASSFGLLGNQPQHF. The V call is TRBV5-8, the J call TRBJ1-5, with unresolved D. The CDR3 loop spans 15 amino acids. Per the germline V gene, CDR1 is SGHTS and CDR2 is YDEGEE. Trimming took off 2 bases at V and 2 bases at J, with 11 bases between the two ends.

This clonotype turned up a few times. The V gene is TRBV6-1, the J gene TRBJ2-2; D possibly corresponds to TRBD1 (7 bases). V was pared by 6 bases and J by 6 bases, with 11 bases between. From germline, CDR1 is MNHNS and CDR2 SASEGT. This CDR3 is built from 13 residues. The DNA for the CDR3 is TGTGCCAGCAGGACCAGGGGGGCCGGGGAGCTGTTTTTT. Protein sequence: CASRTRGAGELFF.

In this sample, this clonotype turned up a few times. J is TRBJ1-2 and V is TRBV20-1, with D tentatively TRBD1 (6 bases). V shed 6 bases and J shed 7 bases, with 18 bases lying between them. The CDR3 totals 13 residues. Per the germline V gene, CDR1 is DFQATT and CDR2 is SNEGSKA (reference sequence). The CDR3 spells CSALPPGGPGYTF. The CDR3 DNA sequence: TGCAGTGCCCTGCCCCCGGGGGGGCCTGGCTACACCTTC.

A single count supports this clonotype. The chain uses TRBV5-4 and TRBJ2-3, with 9 positions matching TRBD2. CDR1 and CDR2 (germline): SGHNT, YYREEE (reference sequence). The ends lost 2 bases at V and 4 bases at J; junction bases unmatched: 5. The CDR3 runs 15 residues. The CDR3 loop reads CASSFLAGSADTQYF. The CDR3 DNA follows: TGTGCCAGCAGCTTCCTAGCGGGAAGTGCAGATACGCAGTATTTT.

A few counts support this clonotype. The chain couples TRBV27 to TRBJ2-7, with 9 bases fitting TRBD2. This CDR3 region has 16 residues. V dropped 2 bases and J dropped 3; count of bases not matched to a gene: 8. CDR1 is MNHEY, CDR2 SMNVEV, per germline (reference sequence). CDR3 DNA sequence: TGTGCCAGCAGTTTAAGCGGGGGGATAACTTTCTACGAGCAGTACTTC. Encoded protein: CASSLSGGITFYEQYF.

V usage is TRBV7-2 and J usage is TRBJ2-5, with D hard to call. The length of the CDR3 is 14 residues. V was pared by 3 bases and J by 5 bases, with 13 bases between. CDR1 and CDR2 from the germline V gene are SGHTA and FQGNSA. The CDR3 sequence: CASSFSGFEETQYF. The CDR3 coding sequence is TGTGCCAGCAGCTTTTCGGGTTTTGAGGAGACCCAGTACTTC. The whole variable domain, remainder taken from reference TRBV7-2 and TRBJ2-5, is GAGVSQSPSNKVTEKGKDVELRCDPISGHTALYWYRQSLGQGLEFLIYFQGNSAPDKSGLPSDRFSAERTGGSVSTLTIQRTQQEDSAVYLCASSFSGFEETQYFGPGTRLLVL.

This clonotype occurred a few times. The CDR3: CASSNFQNTEAFF. In nucleotides, the CDR3 is TGTGCCAGTAGTAACTTCCAGAACACTGAAGCTTTCTTT. The chain has TRBV19 and TRBJ1-1; D gene uncertain. This CDR3 has 13 residues. In germline, CDR1 is LNHDA, CDR2 SQIVND (reference sequence). The V and J ends lost 4 bases and 1 base respectively, with 7 bases between them. Filled out from reference TRBV19 and TRBJ1-1, the complete variable domain reads DGGITQSPKYLFRKEGQNVTLSCEQNLNHDAMYWYRQDPGQGLRLIYYSQIVNDFQKGDIAEGYSVSREKKESFPLTVTSAQKNPTAFYLCASSNFQNTEAFFGQGTRLTVV.

The chain has TRBV6-4 and TRBJ1-6; D gene uncertain. CDR1 is MRHNA and CDR2 is SNTAGT in the germline V gene. There are 13 residues in the CDR3. V lost 4 bases and J lost 7, with 8 bases in between. As DNA, the CDR3 is TGTGCCAGCAGTGGAACTGGGAATTCACCCCTCCACTTT. It codes for CASSGTGNSPLHF.

The V and J genes are TRBV24-1 and TRBJ2-5; TRBD1 matches 10 bases. J lost 5 bases, V lost 3 bases, and 5 bases had no gene match. This CDR3 region has 15 residues. The germline gives CDR1 KGHDR, CDR2 SFDVKD. For the CDR3, the DNA is TGTGCCACCAGTGATGACAGGGGGCGCCGGGAGACCCAGTACTTC. Translating gives CATSDDRGRRETQYF.

The V gene is TRBV15, the J gene TRBJ1-5; D not certain. The CDR3 runs 17 residues. The germline V gene has CDR1 LNHNV and CDR2 YYDKDF (reference sequence). Between the trimmed V and J ends, which lost 3 bases and 0 bases, there was a span of 15 bases. For the CDR3, the DNA is TGTGCCACCAGCAGTAGATACGGACGGTATAGCAATCAGCCCCAGCATTTT. As protein: CATSSRYGRYSNQPQHF. Drawing the rest from reference TRBV15 and TRBJ1-5, the complete variable domain is DAMVIQNPRYQVTQFGKPVTLSCSQTLNHNVMYWYQQKSSQAPKLLFHYYDKDFNNEADTPDNFQSRRPNTSFCFLDIRSPGLGDTAMYLCATSSRYGRYSNQPQHFGDGTRLSIL.

This clonotype showed up just a few times. V is TRBV6-1 and J is TRBJ2-5; possibly TRBD1 for D (6 bases). From germline, CDR1 is MNHNS and CDR2 SASEGT. The CDR3 loop spans 14 amino acids. Trimming took 4 bases from V and 4 from J, leaving 13 bases between them. CDR3 DNA sequence: TGTGCCAGCAGTGTTACAGGGTGGGGAGAGACCCAGTACTTC. This encodes CASSVTGWGETQYF.

The rearrangement links TRBV4-3 to TRBJ2-7; the match to TRBD2 covers 8 bases. J lost 3 bases, V lost 4 bases, and 5 bases had no gene match. CDR3 length: 14 residues. The germline CDR1 and CDR2 sequences are LGHNA and YSLEER. CDR3 sequence (DNA): TGCGCCAGCAGCCCGTCGGCGGGAGGCTACGAGCAGTACTTC. This codes for CASSPSAGGYEQYF.

The rearrangement joins TRBV14 to TRBJ2-1, with a weak D call TRBD2 (5 bases). The germline V gene encodes CDR1 SGHDN and CDR2 FVKESK. There are 15 residues in the CDR3. The V end was cut by 4 bases, the J end by 4 bases, with 14 bases between. The CDR3: CASSRIRGPYNEQFF. The CDR3 nucleotides read TGTGCCAGCAGCCGGATTAGAGGGCCTTACAATGAGCAGTTCTTC.

This chain uses TRBV20-1 with TRBJ1-2, with D unclear. Looked up from germline, CDR1 is DFQATT and CDR2 is SNEGSKA (reference sequence). The CDR3 contains 14 residues. The V and J ends lost 3 bases and 0 bases respectively, with 11 bases between them. The CDR3 coding sequence is TGCAGTGCTAGTGTCGAACAGCCTAACTATGGCTACACCTTC. It is translated as CSASVEQPNYGYTF.

The chain has TRBV7-9 and TRBJ1-2; D call uncertain. The V end was cut by 5 bases, the J end by 4 bases, with 20 bases between. Germline CDR1 and CDR2: SEHNR and FQNEAQ (reference sequence). The CDR3 is made up of 16 amino acids. Here the CDR3 DNA reads TGTGCCAGCAGCCTAGGTCTGGGCTTCTCCTTCTATGGCTACACCTTC. It is translated as CASSLGLGFSFYGYTF.

This clonotype was seen more than once but under ten times. This chain connects TRBV11-2 to TRBJ1-1, with D unclear. Germline V lookup: CDR1 SGHAT, CDR2 FQNNGV. Trimming removed 0 bases from V and 6 bases from J, with 11 bases in between. This CDR3 region has 14 residues. CDR3 loop: CASSLDRGNPEAFF. The DNA of the CDR3 is TGTGCCAGCAGCTTAGATCGCGGCAATCCTGAAGCTTTCTTT.

The chain employs TRBV2 and TRBJ1-1; D unresolved. CDR1 SNHLY and CDR2 FYNNEI come from the germline V gene. The V end was cut by 4 bases, the J end by 1 base, with 10 bases between. The CDR3 length is 14 residues. The CDR3 region is CASSVMPTNTEAFF. Here the CDR3 DNA reads TGTGCCAGCAGTGTGATGCCCACGAACACTGAAGCTTTCTTT.

The chain combines TRBV12-3 or TRBV12-4 with TRBJ1-1, with unresolved D. V lost 5 bases and J lost 0, with 10 bases in between. The CDR3 contains 14 residues. CDR3 sequence reads: CASSLRGMNTEAFF. Written as DNA, the CDR3 is TGTGCCAGCAGTCTCAGAGGTATGAACACTGAAGCTTTCTTT.

This clonotype was seen once. This chain connects TRBV19 to TRBJ2-5; D gene unclear. Per the germline V gene, CDR1 is LNHDA and CDR2 is SQIVND (reference sequence). V lost 5 bases to trimming and J lost 5 bases, with 18 bases between them. The length of the CDR3 is 15 residues. The CDR3 is CASSPSGLKEETQYF. The CDR3 region has the DNA TGTGCCAGTAGTCCATCGGGCCTGAAGGAGGAGACCCAGTACTTC.

CDR3: CASRTGLAGRQETQYF. The CDR3 bases are TGCGCCAGCAGGACTGGACTAGCGGGGCGACAAGAGACCCAGTACTTC. The V gene is TRBV5-1, the J gene TRBJ2-5, with 12 bases identical to TRBD2. From germline, CDR1 is SGHRS and CDR2 YFSETQ. J lost 2 bases, V lost 5 bases, and 7 bases had no gene match. This CDR3 is built from 16 residues.

The genes are TRBV20-1 and TRBJ1-2, with D possibly TRBD1 on 5 matching bases. The ends were cut back, 1 base at V and 8 bases at J, with 14 bases in the middle. Germline V gene lookup returns CDR1 DFQATT and CDR2 SNEGSKA (reference sequence). The CDR3 covers 13 residues. This chain's CDR3 is CSARATLTDGYTF. The CDR3 DNA reads as TGCAGTGCTAGAGCGACTCTGACAGACGGCTACACCTTC.

This clonotype showed up just a few times. The rearrangement links TRBV7-2 to TRBJ2-7; D is perhaps TRBD2 (6 bases). The CDR3 has 13 amino acids. Between the trimmed V and J ends, which lost 5 bases and 9 bases, there was a span of 17 bases. Germline CDR1 is SGHTA and CDR2 is FQGNSA. Written as DNA, the CDR3 is TGTGCCAGCAGCCCCGCGGGACTCCCCGCGCAGTACTTC. Translated, it gives CASSPAGLPAQYF.

This CDR3 reads CSAQNPANTEAFF. In nucleotides, the CDR3 is TGCAGCGCCCAAAACCCCGCTAATACTGAAGCTTTCTTT. The chain is built from TRBV29-1 and TRBJ1-1; no clear D. CDR3 length: 13 amino acids. Germline lookup yields CDR1 SQVTM and CDR2 ANQGSEA. V gave up 7 bases and J gave up 5 bases, with 17 bases separating them. Drawing the rest from reference TRBV29-1 and TRBJ1-1, the complete variable domain is SAVISQKPSRDICQRGTSLTIQCQVDSQVTMMFWYRQQPGQSLTLIATANQGSEATYESGFVIDKFPISRPNLTFSTLTVSNMSPEDSSIYLCSAQNPANTEAFFGQGTRLTVV.